A single sample is the source of the 20 T cell receptor beta chains below, sequenced in a study of blood T cell repertoires in COVID-19. This table comes from immunoSEQ multiplex PCR, and its TCRdb copy is limited to in-frame clones, with some not included. This repertoire shows 220,000 or so clones, less than 85% found once; its top ten account for around 6%. Material: peripheral blood. Every receptor here comes from a woman in her sixties or seventies with acute or convalescent COVID-19.

The V gene is TRBV24-1, the J gene TRBJ2-1; 14 positions match TRBD2. CDR3 size: 18 residues. Losses at the gene ends were 4 bases for V and 0 bases for J; bases not matched to a gene: 4. Germline assignment: CDR1 KGHDR and CDR2 SFDVKD. As DNA, the CDR3 is TGTGCCACCAGTGACAAGACTAGCGGGAGGGCCTCCTACAATGAGCAGTTCTTC. Its translation is CATSDKTSGRASYNEQFF.

The rearrangement uses TRBV18 and TRBJ2-1; 8 bases agree with TRBD2. This CDR3 contains 13 residues. Trimming took 4 bases from V and 6 from J; bases not matched to a gene: 2. Germline CDR1 is KGHSH and CDR2 is LQKENI. The CDR3: CASSQTSGNEQFF. CDR3 nucleotide sequence: TGTGCCAGCTCACAAACTAGCGGCAATGAGCAGTTCTTC.

V gene TRBV2 combines with J gene TRBJ1-6, with D tentatively TRBD1 (6 bases). The germline V gene has CDR1 SNHLY and CDR2 FYNNEI. The CDR3 totals 15 residues. With 3 bases removed from V and 2 bases from J, the gap between germline ends came to 8 bases. CDR3 protein: CASSEGHPYNSPLHF. Written as DNA, the CDR3 is TGTGCCAGCAGTGAGGGACACCCCTATAATTCACCCCTCCACTTT. Together with reference TRBV2 and TRBJ1-6, the CDR3 gives the full variable domain: EPEVTQTPSHQVTQMGQEVILRCVPISNHLYFYWYRQILGQKVEFLVSFYNNEISEKSEIFDDQFSVERPDGSNFTLKIRSTKLEDSAMYFCASSEGHPYNSPLHFGNGTRLTVT.

The chain links TRBV19 to TRBJ2-3, with 7 bases that match TRBD1. The trim removed 7 bases at V and 2 bases at J, leaving 6 bases unmatched. The CDR3 contains 14 residues. Germline loops: CDR1 LNHDA, CDR2 SQIVND (reference sequence). CDR3 residues: CASKQGPPTDTQYF. In nucleotides, the CDR3 is TGTGCCAGTAAACAGGGGCCTCCCACAGATACGCAGTATTTT.

The chain employs TRBV11-1 and TRBJ1-5; D call uncertain. Trimming cost V 3 bases and J 4 bases, with 7 bases left between them. This CDR3 comprises 13 residues. From germline, CDR1 is SGHAT and CDR2 FQDESV (reference sequence). CDR3 coding DNA: TGTGCCAGCAGCTTCACAGAGAATCAGCCCCAGCATTTT. Residues: CASSFTENQPQHF.

This chain links TRBV5-4 with TRBJ2-7; perhaps TRBD1 as D (5 bases). Germline assignment: CDR1 SGHNT and CDR2 YYREEE (reference sequence). The CDR3 consists of 16 residues. V shed 0 bases and J shed 3 bases, with 16 bases lying between them. CDR3 sequence reads: CASSLVGSPGFYEQYF. DNA of the CDR3: TGTGCCAGCAGCTTGGTTGGAAGTCCAGGGTTCTACGAGCAGTACTTC. Full variable domain (remainder filled in from reference TRBV5-4 and TRBJ2-7): ETGVTQSPTHLIKTRGQQVTLRCSSQSGHNTVSWYQQALGQGPQFIFQYYREEENGRGNFPPRFSGLQFPNYSSELNVNALELDDSALYLCASSLVGSPGFYEQYFGPGTRLTVT.

The chain uses TRBV5-1 and TRBJ1-2; 7 bases line up with TRBD1. The CDR3 covers 16 residues. J lost 4 bases, V lost 1 base, and 10 bases had no gene match. In germline, CDR1 is SGHRS, CDR2 YFSETQ. The CDR3 sequence: CASSLRQGINVYGYTF. The CDR3 bases are TGCGCCAGCAGCTTGCGACAGGGAATTAATGTCTATGGCTACACCTTC.

As DNA, the CDR3 is TGCGCCAGCAGCTTACGGCCCGGAGGGCTTAACTACGAGCAGTACTTC. Its translation: CASSLRPGGLNYEQYF. The chain links TRBV5-1 to TRBJ2-7, with D perhaps TRBD2 (6 bases). CDR1 is SGHRS and CDR2 is YFSETQ in the germline V gene. V was pared by 2 bases and J by 3 bases, with 18 bases between. CDR3 length: 16 amino acids.

The J gene is TRBJ1-2, the V gene TRBV6-5; possible D gene TRBD1, 6 bases. Between the trimmed V and J ends, which lost 7 bases and 0 bases, there was a span of 15 bases. The CDR3 sequence is 15 residues long. The germline gives CDR1 MNHEY, CDR2 SVGAGI. CDR3 nucleotides: TGTGCCAGCACCCTCGACAGGAGAGCTAACTATGGCTACACCTTC. Amino acid sequence: CASTLDRRANYGYTF.

Concerning this clone: The same CDR3 is also encoded by other DNA sequences in this sample. The rearrangement links TRBV3-1 (or the pseudogene TRBV3-2) to TRBJ1-5; D ambiguous. Trimming removed 1 base from V and 2 bases from J, with 3 bases in between. The CDR3 consists of 13 residues. Germline V CDR1 and CDR2: LGHDT, YNNKEL (reference sequence). The CDR3 region has the DNA TGTGCCAGCAGCCAAGCCGGCAATCAGCCCCAGCATTTT. Amino acid sequence: CASSQAGNQPQHF.

The genes are TRBV7-2 and TRBJ2-3, with 8 nucleotides matching TRBD1. This CDR3 has 13 residues. Per the germline V gene, CDR1 is SGHTA and CDR2 is FQGNSA. Losses at the gene ends were 11 bases for V and 4 bases for J; bases not matched to a gene: 8. DNA for the CDR3: TGTGCCTCCGTCAGGGGGCAGGCAGATACGCAGTATTTT. Encoded protein: CASVRGQADTQYF. The variable domain in full, with the rest retrieved from reference TRBV7-2 and TRBJ2-3, is GAGVSQSPSNKVTEKGKDVELRCDPISGHTALYWYRQSLGQGLEFLIYFQGNSAPDKSGLPSDRFSAERTGGSVSTLTIQRTQQEDSAVYLCASVRGQADTQYFGPGTRLTVL.

This clone was observed once. Other DNA sequences from this sample encode an identical CDR3 as well. The chain has TRBV28 and TRBJ2-1; no clear D. The V end lost 3 bases, the J end lost 7 bases, and 4 bases lay between the germline ends. Germline V gene data show CDR1 as MDHEN and CDR2 as SYDVKM. The CDR3 runs to 11 residues. The CDR3 loop is CASSFLNEQFF. CDR3 nucleotide sequence: TGTGCCAGCAGTTTCTTGAATGAGCAGTTCTTC. Using reference TRBV28 and TRBJ2-1 for the parts outside the CDR3, the full variable domain is DVKVTQSSRYLVKRTGEKVFLECVQDMDHENMFWYRQDPGLGLRLIYFSYDVKMKEKGDIPEGYSVSREKKERFSLILESASTNQTSMYLCASSFLNEQFFGPGTRLTVL.

The chain links TRBV5-8 to TRBJ2-5, with D perhaps TRBD2 (6 bases). V shed 3 bases and J shed 7 bases, with 10 bases lying between them. This CDR3 has 12 amino acids. Germline CDR1 SGHTS, CDR2 YDEGEE. The CDR3 loop is CASSSPAGTQYF. In nucleotides, the CDR3 is TGTGCCAGCAGCTCACCAGCGGGGACCCAGTACTTC.

The rearrangement links TRBV10-3 to TRBJ2-1; TRBD2 matches 8 bases. Germline loops: CDR1 ENHRY, CDR2 SYGVKD. V lost 8 bases to trimming and J lost 2 bases; unmatched junction nucleotides: 5. The CDR3 sequence is 14 residues long. The CDR3 nucleotides read TGTGCCATCTCCGGGAGGGCCCCCTACAATGAGCAGTTCTTC. Translating it yields CAISGRAPYNEQFF.

The chain couples TRBV3-1 (or the pseudogene TRBV3-2) to TRBJ2-1, with TRBD2 matching over 8 bases. V shed 4 bases and J 0 bases; nucleotides not matched to a gene: 2. Germline CDR1 and CDR2: LGHDT and YNNKEL (reference sequence). This CDR3 is 15 amino acids long. The CDR3 bases are TGTGCCAGCAGCCTTACTAGCGGCTCCTACAATGAGCAGTTCTTC. Amino acids: CASSLTSGSYNEQFF.

CDR3 region: CASSLGQGRQPQHF. CDR3 DNA sequence: TGTGCCAGTAGCCTAGGACAGGGGCGCCAGCCCCAGCATTTT. This chain uses TRBV19 with TRBJ1-5, with 9 bases aligning to TRBD1. This CDR3 contains 14 residues. CDR1 is LNHDA, CDR2 SQIVND, per germline (reference sequence). Trimming took 6 bases from V and 7 from J; bases not matched to a gene: 7. Full variable domain (remainder filled in from reference TRBV19 and TRBJ1-5): DGGITQSPKYLFRKEGQNVTLSCEQNLNHDAMYWYRQDPGQGLRLIYYSQIVNDFQKGDIAEGYSVSREKKESFPLTVTSAQKNPTAFYLCASSLGQGRQPQHFGDGTRLSIL.

The V and J genes are TRBV28 and TRBJ2-2; possibly TRBD2 for D (6 bases). With 6 bases removed from V and 6 bases from J, the gap between germline ends came to 17 bases. Germline CDR1 and CDR2: MDHEN and SYDVKM. The CDR3 extends over 15 amino acids. Here the CDR3 reads CASSPSGGDAGELFF. CDR3 DNA: TGTGCCAGCAGCCCGAGCGGAGGGGACGCCGGGGAGCTGTTTTTT.

The chain has TRBV4-1 and TRBJ2-1; 9 nucleotides line up with TRBD2. The germline V gene has CDR1 MGHRA and CDR2 YSYEKL. This CDR3 spans 14 amino acids. V shed 4 bases, J shed 6 bases, and the junction held 4 bases outside the gene matches. The CDR3 loop is CASSPRLAANEQFF. In DNA form, the CDR3 reads TGCGCCAGCAGCCCAAGACTAGCGGCCAATGAGCAGTTCTTC.

The sample holds a few counts of this clone. The chain is built from TRBV9 and TRBJ2-7; 7 bases fit TRBD2. The CDR3 is 15 amino acids. Germline loops: CDR1 SGDLS, CDR2 YYNGEE. V lost 0 bases to trimming and J lost 2 bases; unmatched junction nucleotides: 5. The CDR3 coding sequence is TGTGCCAGCAGCGTAGAAAGCGGGGTTACCTACGAGCAGTACTTC. Translated, it gives CASSVESGVTYEQYF.

The CDR3 loop is CASTTDRGYHRETQYF. The DNA for the CDR3 is TGTGCCAGCACCACGGACAGGGGGTACCACAGGGAGACCCAGTACTTC. This chain links TRBV3-1 (or the pseudogene TRBV3-2) with TRBJ2-5; 10 bases align to TRBD1. After removal of 7 bases from V and 5 bases from J, the junction contained 13 bases not matched to a gene. CDR1 and CDR2 from the germline V gene are LGHDT and YNNKEL (reference sequence). The CDR3 covers 16 residues.